These T cell receptor beta chains were read from a single sample in a study of lymphopenia after photon versus proton radiotherapy. Assay used: immunoSEQ multiplex PCR; TCRdb lists only in-frame clones, some missing. The table records about 39,000 clones, about 90% of them present only once. The input for sequencing was peripheral blood, taken from a patient treated with photon-based radiotherapy. These receptors all come from a man between 60 and 75 years old with cholangiocarcinoma. Both conserved end residues are part of each CDR3. D genes are given only for firm matches. The size field is filled for only some rows; it gives once, few, many or a size class.

d_call	v_call	j_call	clone_size	cdr3_aa	cdr3_nt
TRBD2	TRBV18	TRBJ2-3	NA	CASSPPRGGSTDTQYF	TGTGCCAGCTCACCACCGAGGGGAGGGAGCACAGATACGCAGTATTTT
TRBD1	TRBV19	TRBJ1-2	NA	CASSVTGGSYGYTF	TGTGCCAGTAGTGTGACAGGGGGCAGCTATGGCTACACCTTC
TRBD2	TRBV4-3	TRBJ2-3	NA	CASSPFSGVSTDTQYF	TGCGCCAGCAGCCCCTTTAGCGGGGTGAGCACAGATACGCAGTATTTT
NA	TRBV13	TRBJ2-7	NA	CASSLEEGAEQYF	TGTGCCAGCAGCTTAGAAGAAGGGGCCGAGCAGTACTTC
TRBD1	TRBV28	TRBJ2-7	NA	CASSLLGQGLYEQYF	TGTGCCAGCAGTTTATTGGGACAGGGGCTCTACGAGCAGTACTTC
NA	TRBV7-6	TRBJ2-2	NA	CASSLAGELFF	TGTGCCAGCAGCTTAGCCGGGGAGCTGTTTTTT
TRBD1	TRBV6-1	TRBJ2-7	NA	CASLPDRGSYEQYF	TGTGCCAGCCTACCGGACAGGGGATCCTACGAGCAGTACTTC
TRBD2	TRBV7-2	TRBJ2-3	NA	CASSSVAGGPGDTQYF	TGTGCCAGCAGCTCCGTAGCGGGGGGGCCCGGAGATACGCAGTATTTT
NA	TRBV7-2	TRBJ1-5	few	CASSPRVNGQPQHF	TGTGCCAGCAGCCCCAGGGTCAATGGGCAGCCCCAGCATTTT
NA	TRBV7-9	TRBJ2-1	NA	CASSPLGGNEQFF	TGTGCCAGCAGCCCCTTGGGGGGTAATGAGCAGTTCTTC
NA	TRBV6-5	TRBJ1-4	once	CASSYSGKLFF	TGTGCCAGCAGTTACTCCGGGAAACTGTTTTTT
NA	TRBV29-1	TRBJ1-1	NA	CSVERSGGTEAFF	TGCAGCGTTGAAAGGAGTGGTGGGACTGAAGCTTTCTTT
TRBD1	TRBV4-1	TRBJ2-7	NA	CASSPSDREVDEQYF	TGTGCCAGCAGCCCCTCCGACAGGGAAGTCGACGAGCAGTACTTC
NA	TRBV6-5	TRBJ2-3	once	CASSYAGQSTDTQYF	TGTGCCAGCAGTTACGCGGGACAGAGCACAGATACGCAGTATTTT
TRBD2	TRBV6-1	TRBJ2-3	few	CASSENLSSGGTDTQYF	TGTGCCAGCAGTGAAAATCTGTCTAGCGGGGGAACAGATACGCAGTATTTT
NA	TRBV19	TRBJ1-5	NA	CASSILSGVDQPQHF	TGTGCCAGTAGTATTTTATCAGGGGTTGATCAGCCCCAGCATTTT
TRBD1	TRBV5-4	TRBJ2-5	NA	CASSLPGTVQETQYF	TGTGCCAGCAGCTTGCCCGGGACAGTACAAGAGACCCAGTACTTC
TRBD1	TRBV29-1	TRBJ2-5	NA	CSVYDREQETQYF	TGCAGCGTTTACGACAGGGAACAAGAGACCCAGTACTTC
NA	TRBV18	TRBJ2-3	NA	CASSRDSSTDTQYF	TGTGCCAGCTCACGGGACTCCAGCACAGATACGCAGTATTTT
NA	TRBV5-1	TRBJ1-2	NA	CASSLEEGRGYTF	TGCGCCAGCAGCTTGGAGGAGGGGCGAGGCTACACCTTC
NA	TRBV18	TRBJ2-1	NA	CASSPGADKNEQFF	TGTGCCAGCTCACCTGGGGCAGATAAAAATGAGCAGTTCTTC
TRBD1	TRBV11-2	TRBJ1-2	NA	CASSSQGTRSGYTF	TGTGCCAGCAGCTCACAGGGGACACGGAGTGGCTACACCTTC
NA	TRBV5-4	TRBJ1-2	once	CASSLNLDDYYTF	TGTGCCAGCAGCTTGAATTTGGACGATTACTACACCTTC
NA	TRBV5-4	TRBJ2-7	once	CASSLRGGRDEQYF	TGTGCCAGCAGCTTAAGAGGGGGTCGGGACGAGCAGTACTTC
NA	TRBV18	TRBJ2-4	NA	CASSPGERGIQYF	TGTGCCAGCTCACCAGGGGAGCGAGGCATTCAGTACTTC
NA	TRBV28	TRBJ2-7	NA	CATRQAYEQYF	TGTGCCACCCGACAGGCCTACGAGCAGTACTTC
NA	TRBV28	TRBJ1-5	NA	CASSLWGSRDQPQHF	TGTGCCAGCAGTTTATGGGGGAGTCGGGATCAGCCCCAGCATTTT
TRBD2	TRBV5-5	TRBJ2-7	NA	CASSSPSGGTYEQYF	TGTGCCAGCAGCTCCCCTAGCGGGGGGACCTACGAGCAGTACTTC
TRBD1	TRBV27	TRBJ1-1	NA	CASSPVGGESTEAFF	TGTGCCAGCAGTCCGGTAGGGGGCGAAAGCACTGAAGCTTTCTTT
NA	TRBV21-1	TRBJ2-7	NA	CASILDRRSYEQYF	TGTGCCAGCATCCTGGACAGGCGGTCCTACGAGCAGTACTTC
TRBD1	TRBV28	TRBJ1-1	once	CASSSLDRWNTEAFF	TGTGCCAGCAGTTCCCTGGACAGGTGGAACACTGAAGCTTTCTTT
NA	TRBV28	TRBJ2-5	NA	CASSFVSDQYF	TGTGCCAGCAGTTTTGTCTCGGACCAGTACTTC
NA	TRBV10-1	TRBJ2-2	NA	CASSDYSTPGAGTGELFF	TGCGCCAGCAGTGATTATTCCACCCCCGGGGCGGGCACCGGGGAGCTGTTTTTT
TRBD2	TRBV28	TRBJ2-1	NA	CASTTQRGLYNEQFF	TGTGCCAGCACCACACAGCGGGGCTTATACAATGAGCAGTTCTTC
NA	TRBV5-5	TRBJ1-5	NA	CASSLDGANQPQHF	TGTGCCAGCAGCTTGGATGGGGCAAATCAGCCCCAGCATTTT
NA	TRBV5-6	TRBJ2-5	NA	CASSLAGYETQYF	TGTGCCAGCAGCTTGGCTGGGTACGAGACCCAGTACTTC
NA	TRBV19	TRBJ2-7	NA	CASSSGLPPAYEQYF	TGTGCCAGTAGTTCAGGGCTTCCGCCAGCCTACGAGCAGTACTTC
NA	TRBV19	TRBJ1-1	NA	CASSNNGNTEAFF	TGTGCCAGTAGTAATAACGGGAACACTGAAGCTTTCTTT
NA	TRBV27	TRBJ1-1	NA	CASSLDSNTEAFF	TGTGCCAGCAGTTTAGACAGTAACACTGAAGCTTTCTTT
NA	TRBV27	TRBJ2-7	NA	CASRPVKDSLNSYEQYF	TGTGCCAGCAGACCTGTCAAAGACAGCCTAAACTCCTACGAGCAGTACTTC
NA	TRBV7-9	TRBJ1-1	NA	CASSARRNTEAFF	TGTGCCAGCAGCGCCAGGAGGAACACTGAAGCTTTCTTT
NA	TRBV27	TRBJ1-5	NA	CASSQNNQPQHF	TGTGCCAGCAGTCAAAACAATCAGCCCCAGCATTTT
NA	TRBV11-2	TRBJ1-1	few	CASSSPGVTEAFF	TGTGCCAGCAGCTCCCCAGGGGTGACTGAAGCTTTCTTT
NA	TRBV2	TRBJ2-5	NA	CASKGDGETQYF	TGTGCCAGCAAGGGGGACGGGGAGACCCAGTACTTC